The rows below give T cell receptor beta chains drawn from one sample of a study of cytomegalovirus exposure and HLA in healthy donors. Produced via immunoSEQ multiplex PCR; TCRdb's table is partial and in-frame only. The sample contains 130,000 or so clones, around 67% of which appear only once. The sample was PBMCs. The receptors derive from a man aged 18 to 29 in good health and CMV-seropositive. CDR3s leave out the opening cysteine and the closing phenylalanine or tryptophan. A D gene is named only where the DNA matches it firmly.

ASSIRTGNEQY	TRBD1	11	TRBV13
SVEGGQGARYEQY	TRBD1	13	TRBV29-1
ASSPMGADYGYT	NA	12	TRBV18
ASSSSGAPNNQPQH	NA	14	TRBV5-5
ASSLHSGGNEQY	TRBD2	12	TRBV7-2
ASSLGLAGAGYEQY	TRBD2	14	TRBV5-1
SVVVAGASTGELF	TRBD2	13	TRBV29-1
ASSLTSGSSTDTQY	TRBD2	14	TRBV5-1
ASSPLGQGAYEQY	TRBD1	13	TRBV14
ASSLQGAGEKLF	NA	12	TRBV5-1
ASSFNTLNTEAF	NA	12	TRBV5-4
STSFLAGVADTQY	TRBD2	13	TRBV29-1
ASCPSRADTQY	NA	11	TRBV6-5
SPFRADTQY	NA	9	TRBV20-1
ASSTGLAAGGTQY	TRBD2	13	TRBV6-1
ASSQLAGGYEQY	TRBD2	12	TRBV28
SVVALAVGNEQF	NA	12	TRBV29-1
ASSLNAGSYNEQF	NA	13	TRBV27
ASSLGGSRNEQF	TRBD2	12	TRBV5-1
ASSSPGTGTYEQY	TRBD1	13	TRBV5-4
ASTEGRAYNSPLH	NA	13	TRBV6-5
AWGQRSEAF	NA	9	TRBV30
ASSTRTAQETQY	NA	12	TRBV7-8
ASRWGGPEDTQY	NA	12	TRBV5-1
ASSSGTSEYNEQF	TRBD2	13	TRBV7-9
ASSLPAEAF	NA	9	TRBV28
ASSAHRSGSGNTIY	NA	14	TRBV9
ASSLQGATGANVLT	TRBD1	14	TRBV19
ASGWGQVDTEAF	TRBD1	12	TRBV5-1
ASSFVSNQPQH	NA	11	TRBV28
ASSQDEAKETQY	NA	12	TRBV4-1
ASSTPGNTIY	NA	10	TRBV18
ASSVHRGRTNYGYT	TRBD1	14	TRBV19
ASSYSGGRSYEQY	NA	13	TRBV6-5
ASSSIDSHTDTQY	NA	13	TRBV19
ASSMGFYPNTEAF	NA	13	TRBV6-5
ASSPRLAGGYEQY	TRBD2	13	TRBV5-4
ASSVVSRGQETQY	NA	13	TRBV9
ASSVMDTEQY	NA	10	TRBV9
AISEFIPSYEQY	NA	12	TRBV10-3
ASTKWDISYNEQF	NA	13	TRBV9
ASSPTSEQY	NA	9	TRBV7-9
ASSKNQPQH	NA	9	TRBV28
ASSESQVGQPQH	NA	12	TRBV10-1
ASSLRLAGEHEQY	TRBD2	13	TRBV5-4
ASSGQTSGNTIY	NA	12	TRBV9
ASKGLAGHNEQF	TRBD2	12	TRBV28
ASNGQGDQSETQY	TRBD1	13	TRBV6-1
ASSTLGTGQTYGYT	TRBD1	14	TRBV19
ASTSSRDYPRQY	TRBD2	12	TRBV19
ASSQWGDQPQH	NA	11	TRBV6-1
ASRDGTGGIKLF	TRBD1	12	TRBV6-5
ATLDGWQGESNQPQH	TRBD1	15	TRBV19
ASSLYRQVDPGGQF	NA	14	TRBV5-1
ASSLSGDTGELF	NA	12	TRBV5-1
ASTRGYTEAF	NA	10	TRBV28